These 3 T cell receptor beta chains were sequenced from one sample in a study of tumor-infiltrating lymphocytes in primary liver carcinoma. The tissue used was unsorted bulk material of 20-30 mg. RNA and DNA were co-extracted from it with the AllPrep DNA/RNA mini kit. With approximately 500 ng total RNA as template and a constant-region primer, TCR beta cDNA was made. Researchers made the TCR beta libraries by running three nested multiplex PCR rounds with slightly modified ARM-PCR. Researchers ran the first two PCR rounds for roughly 11 cycles each with TRBV1-TRBV30 forward primers and a C-beta reverse primer. TCRdb passed the multiplex PCR reads through MiXCR, listing each CDR3 protein once. The sample records over 95,000 distinct CDR3 sequences, roughly 69% being singletons. Sequencing was done on a sample of liver tumor tissue from sampling region 5. Subset here: tumor region T5, tumor centre. All receptors come from a woman aged 55-69 years with primary liver carcinoma and hepatitis B virus infection.

About this clonotype: The junction does not match germline at one end; this may be a read error. The chain uses TRBV11-1 and TRBJ2-1; 8 bases agree with TRBD1. Germline CDR1 is SGHAT and CDR2 is FQDESV (reference sequence). The CDR3 is 14 amino acids. The CDR3 DNA sequence: TGTGCCAGCAGCGAGATCAGGACAGGGCTGGAGCAGTCCTTC. Protein sequence: CASSEIRTGLEQSF.

This clonotype was seen many times. This chain joins TRBV10-3 and TRBJ2-5; 8 nucleotides align to TRBD1. The CDR3 runs 16 residues. The V gene's germline CDR1 is ENHRY and CDR2 SYGVKD. Germline trimming cut 5 bases from V and 4 bases from J; bases unmatched to any gene: 12. As DNA, the CDR3 is TGTGCCATCAGTAGGAATGCAGGGGGCAAGGGAGAGACCCAGTACTTC. Its protein product is CAISRNAGGKGETQYF.

The V and J genes are TRBV28 and TRBJ1-2; TRBD1 agrees at 7 bases. The trim removed 7 bases at V and 3 bases at J, leaving 11 bases unmatched. Per germline, CDR1 MDHEN and CDR2 SYDVKM. The CDR3 is made up of 15 amino acids. This CDR3 is CASNQGGGYDYGYTF. CDR3 in DNA: TGTGCCAGCAACCAGGGGGGGGGCTACGACTATGGCTACACCTTC.